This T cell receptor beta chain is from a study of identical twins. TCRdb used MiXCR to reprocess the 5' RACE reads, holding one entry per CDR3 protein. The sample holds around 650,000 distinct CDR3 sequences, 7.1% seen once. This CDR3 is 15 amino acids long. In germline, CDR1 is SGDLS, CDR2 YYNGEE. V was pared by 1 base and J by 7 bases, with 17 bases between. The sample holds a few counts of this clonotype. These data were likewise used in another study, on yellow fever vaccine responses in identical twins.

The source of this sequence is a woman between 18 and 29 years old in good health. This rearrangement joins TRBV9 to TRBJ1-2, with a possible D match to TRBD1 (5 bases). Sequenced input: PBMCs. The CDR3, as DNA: TGTGCCAGCAGCGTACAGGGACCCCAGGGTGGTGGCTACACCTTC. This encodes CASSVQGPQGGGYTF. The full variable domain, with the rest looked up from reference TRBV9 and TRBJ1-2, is DSGVTQTPKHLITATGQRVTLRCSPRSGDLSVYWYQQSLDQGLQFLIQYYNGEERAKGNILERFSAQQFPDLHSELNLSSLELGDSALYFCASSVQGPQGGGYTFGSGTRLTVV.